This T cell receptor beta chain was identified in a study of T-cell memory formation after mild COVID-19. Study outcomes and limitations: The study detected some responding clones in pre-infection memory, suggesting cross-reactive memory joined. Contracting CD8+ clones were enriched in EMRA, CD4+ mainly in CM and EM. Contracting clones, day 15 to 85, had balanced CD4/CD8, and later expanders favored CD4+.

Comments on this clonotype: As yet, its antigen is unknown.

5'RACE with constant-segment primers built TCRalpha and TCRbeta cDNA libraries with UMIs. TCRdb independently ran MiXCR on the 5' RACE reads; one entry per CDR3 protein. The sample carries about 310,000 distinct CDR3 sequences, 15% to 20% recorded once. The sequence was collected from a man aged 18 to 30 who had mild COVID-19 (a few samples of this study predate the infection). Cell type and time point are not known. The source material was PBMCs or a T cell subset sorted from them (not recorded which).

Written as DNA, the CDR3 is TGTGCCAGCAGTGGGGGTCCGAATACGCAGTATTTT. Translated: CASSGGPNTQYF. This rearrangement joins TRBV2 to TRBJ2-3; D unresolved. This CDR3 has 12 amino acids. V was cut by 4 bases and J by 7 bases, with 9 bases left in between. Germline V CDR1 and CDR2: SNHLY, FYNNEI. Using reference TRBV2 and TRBJ2-3 for the parts outside the CDR3, the full variable domain is EPEVTQTPSHQVTQMGQEVILRCVPISNHLYFYWYRQILGQKVEFLVSFYNNEISEKSEIFDDQFSVERPDGSNFTLKIRSTKLEDSAMYFCASSGGPNTQYFGPGTRLTVL.